Included here is one TCR beta chain sequence, with context. No antigen is known for it. The sample originates from a study of T-cell memory formation after mild COVID-19. As for the study in general: Clustering of TCRs was largely donor specific.

V lost 1 base to trimming and J lost 3 bases, with 7 bases between them. CDR1 GTSNPN and CDR2 SVGIG come from the germline V gene (reference sequence). CDR3 length: 13 amino acids. Points from the study as a whole: Later expanders leaned toward CD4+, whereas clones contracting from day 15 to 85 were balanced CD4/CD8. The study found contracting CD4+ clones mainly in CM and EM and contracting CD8+ clones in EMRA.

5'RACE primed from the constant segment yielded TCR alpha and TCR beta cDNA libraries bearing sample barcodes and UMIs. One entry per CDR3 protein, called by TCRdb with MiXCR from the 5' RACE reads. The data hold 550,000 to 700,000 distinct CDR3 sequences, with about 18% observed a single time. The clonotype originates from an adult woman who had mild COVID-19 (a few samples of this study predate the infection). Cell type and time point are not known. The sequenced material came from PBMCs or a T cell subset sorted from them (not recorded which). V usage is TRBV30 and J usage is TRBJ1-5; no clear D. CDR3 amino acids: CAWSEGNNQPQHF. The CDR3 DNA follows: TGTGCCTGGAGTGAAGGTAACAATCAGCCCCAGCATTTT.